Following are 17 T cell receptor beta chains from one sample sequenced in a study of early T cells in non-severe SARS-CoV-2 infection. TCRdb fed the 5' RACE reads into MiXCR, producing one record per CDR3 protein. The sample shows 85,000 to 100,000 distinct CDR3 sequences, less than 15% of them seen only once. The sample taken for sequencing was whole blood. Source of these receptors: an adult who was a healthcare worker with PCR-confirmed SARS-CoV-2 infection or an uninfected control (not recorded which).

V usage is TRBV20-1 and J usage is TRBJ1-3; D gene ambiguous. The CDR3 contains 15 residues. V lost 5 bases and J lost 0, with 14 bases in between. CDR1 DFQATT and CDR2 SNEGSKA come from the germline V gene (reference sequence). Here the CDR3 DNA reads TGCAGTGCTCGGGAACGGGTCGCCTCTGGAAACACCATATATTTT. Residues: CSARERVASGNTIYF.

The chain recombines TRBV28 with TRBJ1-6; D is uncertain. The V gene's germline CDR1 is MDHEN and CDR2 SYDVKM. CDR3 length equals 17 residues. Trimming shortened V by 4 bases and J by 7 bases, and 20 bases separated the two germline ends. As DNA, the CDR3 is TGTGCCAGCAGTTCGGGTGGTCGGGGAAGGTGCAATTCACCCCTCCACTTT. Residues: CASSSGGRGRCNSPLHF.

V and J are TRBV12-3 or TRBV12-4 and TRBJ1-1; TRBD1 is a possible D gene (5 bases). V shed 9 bases and J shed 0 bases, with 11 bases lying between them. The CDR3 length is 13 residues. Written as DNA, the CDR3 is TGTGCCAGTGCACAGGTTTTGAACACTGAAGCTTTCTTT. This codes for CASAQVLNTEAFF.

This clonotype has a count of ten or more. The chain employs TRBV5-1 and TRBJ2-1; 8 bases fit TRBD2. Per germline, CDR1 SGHRS and CDR2 YFSETQ. The CDR3 loop spans 17 amino acids. J lost 4 bases, V lost 4 bases, and 13 bases had no gene match. CDR3 residues: CASSAPPRGGFYNEQFF. In nucleotides, the CDR3 is TGCGCCAGCAGCGCACCCCCCCGGGGGGGCTTTTACAATGAGCAGTTCTTC.

This clonotype has at least ten counts. The chain joins TRBV4-3 to TRBJ2-2, with 10 bases aligning to TRBD1. CDR3 length equals 17 residues. From germline, CDR1 is LGHNA and CDR2 YSLEER. The V and J ends lost 11 bases and 1 base, in that order; junction bases with no gene match: 13. For the CDR3, the DNA is TGCGCCCTCAGCCAAGGGACAGGGGATTTGAACACCGGGGAGCTGTTTTTT. The encoded protein is CALSQGTGDLNTGELFF.

This clonotype was counted at least ten times. The V and J genes are TRBV7-9 and TRBJ2-4; unclear D gene. V shed 5 bases and J shed 3 bases, with 14 bases lying between them. This CDR3 has 15 amino acids. Germline lookup yields CDR1 SEHNR and CDR2 FQNEAQ (reference sequence). The CDR3 region has the DNA TGTGCCAGCAGCCGGACGGAAGGTTACAAAAACATTCAGTACTTC. This translates into CASSRTEGYKNIQYF.

The rearrangement links TRBV28 to TRBJ1-1, with 8 bases fitting TRBD1. This CDR3 has 13 residues. The germline V gene has CDR1 MDHEN and CDR2 SYDVKM. The V and J ends lost 6 bases and 5 bases, in that order; junction bases with no gene match: 5. The CDR3 bases are TGTGCCAGCAGCAGAAGACAGGGGACTGAAGCTTTCTTT. Its translation: CASSRRQGTEAFF.

The chain uses TRBV12-3 or TRBV12-4 and TRBJ1-1, with unresolved D. The ends were cut back, 3 bases at V and 1 base at J, with 9 bases in the middle. The CDR3 extends over 14 amino acids. CDR3 amino acids: CASSLRTENTEAFF. CDR3 coding DNA: TGTGCCAGCAGTTTGAGGACGGAGAACACTGAAGCTTTCTTT.

This clonotype has a count of ten or more. Here the CDR3 reads CASTPLGQHWNTEAFF. The DNA for the CDR3 is TGTGCCAGCACCCCATTAGGACAGCATTGGAACACTGAAGCTTTCTTT. The J gene is TRBJ1-1, the V gene TRBV5-6, with TRBD1 as a possible D gene (6 bases). This CDR3 contains 16 residues. Trimming cost V 6 bases and J 1 base, with 19 bases left between them. Germline loops: CDR1 SGHDT, CDR2 YYEEEE.

The CDR3 sequence is CASSLTGGGEAFF. In nucleotides, the CDR3 is TGTGCCAGCAGCCTCACAGGGGGCGGTGAAGCTTTCTTT. This chain connects TRBV7-3 to TRBJ1-1; TRBD1 aligns across 9 bases. J was trimmed by 7 bases and V by 5 bases; bases with no gene match: 5. The CDR3 covers 13 residues. CDR1 and CDR2 (germline): SGHTA, FQGTGA.

Only a few counts were recorded for this clonotype. The rearrangement joins TRBV7-2 to TRBJ2-2, with unresolved D. CDR1 and CDR2 from the germline V gene are SGHTA and FQGNSA. The germline V and J ends were trimmed by 5 bases and 14 bases, with 15 bases remaining between them. CDR3 length equals 12 residues. CDR3 amino acids: CASSVNGMALFF. For the CDR3, the DNA is TGTGCCAGCAGCGTCAACGGAATGGCCCTGTTTTTT.

V gene TRBV9 combines with J gene TRBJ2-5; D is ambiguous. Trimming removed 3 bases from V and 2 bases from J, with 8 bases in between. Per germline, CDR1 SGDLS and CDR2 YYNGEE. The CDR3 is 13 amino acids. CDR3 DNA sequence: TGTGCCAGCAGCGACCCCCGACAAGAGACCCAGTACTTC. Translated: CASSDPRQETQYF. Together with reference TRBV9 and TRBJ2-5, the CDR3 gives the full variable domain: DSGVTQTPKHLITATGQRVTLRCSPRSGDLSVYWYQQSLDQGLQFLIQYYNGEERAKGNILERFSAQQFPDLHSELNLSSLELGDSALYFCASSDPRQETQYFGPGTRLLVL.

This clonotype was seen repeatedly, ten times or more. The CDR3 here is CASSPPYGAGNQPQHF. The CDR3 coding sequence is TGTGCCAGCTCACCACCGTATGGGGCTGGCAATCAGCCCCAGCATTTT. V and J are TRBV18 and TRBJ1-5, with D possibly matching TRBD1 (5 bases). CDR1 and CDR2 from the germline V gene are KGHSH and LQKENI. The V and J ends lost 0 bases and 2 bases respectively, with 11 bases between them. This CDR3 spans 16 amino acids.

This clonotype was seen many times. The rearrangement uses TRBV4-1 and TRBJ2-7; D gene ambiguous. Trimming left V 4 bases short and J 4 bases short, with 5 bases between. Germline V gene lookup returns CDR1 MGHRA and CDR2 YSYEKL. The length of the CDR3 is 11 residues. CDR3 nucleotide sequence: TGCGCCAGCAGCCCAATATACGAGCAGTACTTC. This encodes CASSPIYEQYF.

J is TRBJ2-4 and V is TRBV19, with a possible D match to TRBD1 (6 bases). Trimming pared 6 bases from V and 14 bases from J, leaving 26 bases between. Germline-derived CDR1 and CDR2 are LNHDA and SQIVND (reference sequence). CDR3 length: 15 amino acids. For the CDR3, the DNA is TGTGCCAGTAGAAAACGGGACACCGGGTGGGTCGTTAAGTACTTC. Translating gives CASRKRDTGWVVKYF.

This clonotype was seen repeatedly, ten times or more. The chain is built from TRBV28 and TRBJ2-3; D not certain. Trimming pared 8 bases from V and 5 bases from J, leaving 14 bases between. The CDR3 totals 13 residues. Germline V lookup: CDR1 MDHEN, CDR2 SYDVKM. The CDR3 nucleotides are TGTGCCAGCGCCTCCCCCTCTCGAGATACGCAGTATTTT. Its protein product is CASASPSRDTQYF.

The chain is built from TRBV28 and TRBJ2-5; D uncertain. CDR1 is MDHEN, CDR2 SYDVKM, per germline. Trimming left V 6 bases short and J 2 bases short, with 13 bases between. The CDR3 has 14 amino acids. The CDR3 nucleotides read TGTGCCAGCAGCCCCCTCGAGTGGCAAGAGACCCAGTACTTC. Amino acids: CASSPLEWQETQYF.